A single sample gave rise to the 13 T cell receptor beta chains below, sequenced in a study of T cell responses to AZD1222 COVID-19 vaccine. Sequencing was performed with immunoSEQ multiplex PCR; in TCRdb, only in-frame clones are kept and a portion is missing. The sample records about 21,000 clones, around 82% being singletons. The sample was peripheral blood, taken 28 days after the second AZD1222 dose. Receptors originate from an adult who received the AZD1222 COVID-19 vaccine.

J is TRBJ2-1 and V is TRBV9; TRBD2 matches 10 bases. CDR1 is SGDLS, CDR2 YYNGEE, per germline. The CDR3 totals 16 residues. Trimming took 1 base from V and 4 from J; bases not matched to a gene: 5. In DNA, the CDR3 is TGTGCCAGCAGCGTAACTCTAGCGGGAGCTTACAATGAGCAGTTCTTC. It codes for CASSVTLAGAYNEQFF.

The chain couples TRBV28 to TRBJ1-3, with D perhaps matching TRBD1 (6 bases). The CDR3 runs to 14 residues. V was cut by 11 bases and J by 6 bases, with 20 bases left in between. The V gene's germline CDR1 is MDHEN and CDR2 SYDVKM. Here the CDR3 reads CAAGGGGTENTIYF. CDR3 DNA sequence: TGTGCCGCCGGGGGAGGGGGAACCGAAAACACCATATATTTT.

CDR3 loop: CASSLTAGGQETQYF. DNA of the CDR3: TGTGCCAGCAGCTTAACGGCAGGGGGCCAAGAGACCCAGTACTTC. The chain joins TRBV11-3 to TRBJ2-5; 7 positions match TRBD1. CDR1 and CDR2 from the germline V gene are SGHNT and YENEEA. V lost 2 bases, J lost 1 base, and 4 bases stayed unmatched. The CDR3 sequence is 15 residues long.

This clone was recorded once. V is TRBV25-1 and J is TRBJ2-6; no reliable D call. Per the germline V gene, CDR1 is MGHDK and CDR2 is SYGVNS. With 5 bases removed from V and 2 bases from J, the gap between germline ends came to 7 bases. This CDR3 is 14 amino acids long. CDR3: CASSFDTGANVLTF. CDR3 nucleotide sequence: TGTGCCAGCAGTTTTGATACTGGGGCCAACGTCCTGACTTTC.

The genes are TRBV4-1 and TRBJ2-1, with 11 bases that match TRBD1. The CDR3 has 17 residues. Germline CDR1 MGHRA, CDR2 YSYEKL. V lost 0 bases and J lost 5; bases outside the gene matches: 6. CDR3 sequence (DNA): TGCGCCAGCAGCCAAGATGGGGACAGGGGGGTAAACAATGAGCAGTTCTTC. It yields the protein CASSQDGDRGVNNEQFF.

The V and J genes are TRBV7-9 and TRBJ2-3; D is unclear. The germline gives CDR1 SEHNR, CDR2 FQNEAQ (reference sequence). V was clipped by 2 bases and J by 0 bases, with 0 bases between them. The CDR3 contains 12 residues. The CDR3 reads CASSLSTDTQYF. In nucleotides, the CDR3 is TGTGCCAGCAGCTTAAGCACAGATACGCAGTATTTT. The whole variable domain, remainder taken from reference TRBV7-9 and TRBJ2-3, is DTGVSQNPRHKITKRGQNVTFRCDPISEHNRLYWYRQTLGQGPEFLTYFQNEAQLEKSRLLSDRFSAERPKGSFSTLEIQRTEQGDSAMYLCASSLSTDTQYFGPGTRLTVL.

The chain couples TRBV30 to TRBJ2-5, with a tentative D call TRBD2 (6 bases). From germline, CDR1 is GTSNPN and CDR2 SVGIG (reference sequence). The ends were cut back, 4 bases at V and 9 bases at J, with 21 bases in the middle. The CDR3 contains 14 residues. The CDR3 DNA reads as TGTGCCTGGACTTCTCTCAGGTCAGGGAGGCCCCAGTACTTC. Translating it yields CAWTSLRSGRPQYF. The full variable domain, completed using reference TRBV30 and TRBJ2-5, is SQTIHQWPATLVQPVGSPLSLECTVEGTSNPNLYWYRQAAGRGLQLLFYSVGIGQISSEVPQNLSASRPQDRQFILSSKKLLLSDSGFYLCAWTSLRSGRPQYFGPGTRLLVL.

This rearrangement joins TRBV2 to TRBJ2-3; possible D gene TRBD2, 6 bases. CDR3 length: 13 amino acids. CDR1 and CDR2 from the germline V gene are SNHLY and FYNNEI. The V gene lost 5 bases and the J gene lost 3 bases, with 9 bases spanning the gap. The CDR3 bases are TGTGCCAGCAGTTGGGACTTAACAGATACGCAGTATTTT. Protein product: CASSWDLTDTQYF.

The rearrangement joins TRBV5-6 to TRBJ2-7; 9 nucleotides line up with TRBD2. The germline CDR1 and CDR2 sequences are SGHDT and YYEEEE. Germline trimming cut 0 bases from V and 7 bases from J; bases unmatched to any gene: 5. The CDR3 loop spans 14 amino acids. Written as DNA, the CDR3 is TGTGCCAGCAGCTTGGAGGGCGGGAGGGGTGAGCAGTACTTC. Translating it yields CASSLEGGRGEQYF.

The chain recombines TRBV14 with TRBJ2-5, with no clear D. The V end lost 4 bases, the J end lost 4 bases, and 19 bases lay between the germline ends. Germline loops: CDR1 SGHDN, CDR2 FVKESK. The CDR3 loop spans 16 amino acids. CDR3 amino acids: CASSPSAGGQRETQYF. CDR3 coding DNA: TGTGCCAGCAGCCCAAGCGCAGGTGGTCAAAGAGAGACCCAGTACTTC.

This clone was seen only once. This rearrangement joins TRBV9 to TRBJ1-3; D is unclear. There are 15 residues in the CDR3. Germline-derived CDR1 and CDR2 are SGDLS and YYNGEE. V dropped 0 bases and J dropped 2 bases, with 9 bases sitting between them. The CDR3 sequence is CASSVGRMAGNTIYF. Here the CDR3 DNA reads TGTGCCAGCAGCGTAGGACGAATGGCTGGAAACACCATATATTTT.

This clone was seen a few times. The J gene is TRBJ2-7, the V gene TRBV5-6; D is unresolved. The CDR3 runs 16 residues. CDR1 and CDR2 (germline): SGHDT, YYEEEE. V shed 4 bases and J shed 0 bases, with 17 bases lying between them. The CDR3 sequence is CASSLRYSQDSYEQYF. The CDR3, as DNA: TGTGCCAGCAGCCTGAGGTATTCCCAAGACTCCTACGAGCAGTACTTC.

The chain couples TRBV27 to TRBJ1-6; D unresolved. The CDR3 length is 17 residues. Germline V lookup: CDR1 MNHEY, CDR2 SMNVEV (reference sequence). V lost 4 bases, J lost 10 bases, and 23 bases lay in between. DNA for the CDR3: TGTGCCAGCAGTTCAGCCCTGGACGGACGGATCGACTCACCCCTCCACTTT. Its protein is CASSSALDGRIDSPLHF.